This entry is about one T cell receptor (beta chain). There are a few counts of this clonotype. This receptor's antigen is unknown. No base-level quality is on record; no much larger clone is a single base apart. Libraries were built with RT-PCR. Sequencing relied on an Illumina HiSeq 2500. Starting from the raw public reads, TCRdb applied fastp trimming at Q25, assembled clones with MiXCR and retained in-frame beta chains. When rows share a CDR3 protein, they turn into one entry using the most common DNA and genes. The sample has 650,000 to 800,000 distinct CDR3 sequences on record, over 11% of them singletons. The ten largest clones capture 6.5% to 8.5% of the sample. The entry originates in a study of response to subunit inactivated influenza vaccine (dated by TCRdb to 2016 to 2019). For the study in its entirety: The study used deep quantitative T cell receptor repertoire profiling to track responses to a trivalent subunit inactivated influenza vaccine. Study-wide findings and limitations: The authors proposed that each seasonal influenza vaccination may bring in only a limited number of new T cells.

At the junction V is shortened by 4 bases and J by 4 bases; bases outside the gene matches: 13. The cysteine opens and the phenylalanine closes a CDR3 of 17 amino acids. The kept DNA is CDR3 alone, 51 bases in frame from the first base. CDR1 and CDR2 are read off the germline V gene as MNHEY and SVGEGT. This sequence was found in a middle-aged man who received an inactivated influenza vaccine. Donor details come from another sample of the same person, matched by shared clones. The material was PBMCs from blood, obtained 14 to 15 days before vaccination. The chain is assembled from TRBV6-2 or TRBV6-3 and TRBJ2-1, and TRBD2 aligns with 7 junction nucleotides. The CDR3 region: CASSSAGGSGVYNEQFF. The DNA reads TGTGCCAGCAGTTCGGCCGGAGGAAGCGGGGTATACAATGAGCAGTTCTTC.